This T cell receptor beta chain was identified in a study of blood T cells in healthy people across ages. The use of a sample-barcoded 5' primer and a J-beta primer mix characterized a second PCR of 7 to 11 cycles. Each of the cDNA molecules was tagged by a template-switch adaptor with 12 random nucleotides. Via MiXCR, TCRdb re-called the 5' RACE reads, giving one row per CDR3 protein. The sample shows over 600,000 distinct CDR3 sequences, approximately 40% of them seen only once. The CDR3 runs 13 residues. Looked up from germline, CDR1 is DFQATT and CDR2 is SNEGSKA (reference sequence). The germline V and J ends were trimmed by 4 bases and 7 bases, with 17 bases remaining between them. The sample holds a few counts of this clonotype.

This clonotype was obtained from a man older than 75 in good health. The J gene is TRBJ2-7, the V gene TRBV20-1; TRBD2 is a possible D gene (5 bases). Sequenced input: blood. CDR3 sequence: CSATPPPGNEQYF. In nucleotides, the CDR3 is TGCAGTGCTACCCCTCCCCCCGGGAATGAGCAGTACTTC.